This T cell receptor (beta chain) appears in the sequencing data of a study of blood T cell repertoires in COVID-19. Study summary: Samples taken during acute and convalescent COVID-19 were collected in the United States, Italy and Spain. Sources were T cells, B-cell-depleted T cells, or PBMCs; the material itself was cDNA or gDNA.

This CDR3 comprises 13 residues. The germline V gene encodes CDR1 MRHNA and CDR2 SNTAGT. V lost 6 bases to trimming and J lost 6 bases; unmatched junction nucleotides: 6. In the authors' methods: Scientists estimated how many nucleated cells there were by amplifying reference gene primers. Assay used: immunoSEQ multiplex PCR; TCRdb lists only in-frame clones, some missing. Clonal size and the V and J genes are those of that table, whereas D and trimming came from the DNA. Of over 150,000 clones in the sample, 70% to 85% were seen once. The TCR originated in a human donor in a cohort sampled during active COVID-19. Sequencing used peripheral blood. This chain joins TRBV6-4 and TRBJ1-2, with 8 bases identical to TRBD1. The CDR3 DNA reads TGTGCCAGCAGAGCCGACAGGGGCGATGGCTACACCTTC. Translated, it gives CASRADRGDGYTF.